The clone carrying this T cell receptor (beta chain) has only one observation. Enrollment shut out patients with autoimmune disease history or systemic immunosuppression. The source of the sample is a study of OX40 agonist ivuxolimab in advanced cancers. Germline-derived CDR1 and CDR2 are MNHEY and SMNVEV (reference sequence). This CDR3 is built from 17 residues. Trimming cost V 8 bases and J 1 base; bases outside gene matches: 10. The method was immunoSEQ multiplex PCR; TCRdb's version includes in-frame clones alone and lacks a portion of them. This sample has about 67,000 clones, with approximately 81% found just once.

The rearrangement uses TRBV27 and TRBJ2-1, with TRBD1 matching over 11 bases. This sequence was found in an adult with an advanced solid tumor such as melanoma, head and neck, liver or kidney cancer. Sample: CD4+ or CD8+ T cells sorted from blood, taken in a trial of the OX40 agonist ivuxolimab. The CDR3 DNA follows: TGTGCCAGCGCATTAGGACAGGGGGCTATATCCTACAATGAGCAGTTCTTC. It specifies CASALGQGAISYNEQFF.